Given below is one T cell receptor (beta chain) in context. The data originate from a study of response to subunit inactivated influenza vaccine. V was shortened by 0 bases and J by 4 bases, with 15 bases between the two germline ends. From germline, CDR1 is DFQATT and CDR2 SNEGSKA (reference sequence). This CDR3 is built from 15 residues. TCRdb fed the RT-PCR reads into MiXCR, producing one record per CDR3 protein. The data hold roughly 620,000 distinct CDR3 sequences, with 11% observed a single time. Another study also made use of these data, one on T cells expressing NK-cell markers. In that study: The TCR beta cDNA came from 5'RACE template switching with UMIs. HCMV seropositivity characterized seven of the eight sequenced donors, and seronegativity one. Among the experiments, several used an anti-gamma-delta TCR antibody to restrict sorting to alpha-beta TCR T cells. Dominant NKG2C+ clonotypes accounted for roughly 1.0-7.0% of CD8+ T cells in a handful of donors. For a handful of donors, these clonotypes were likewise the leading ones in the CD3+CD56-NKG2C+ fraction.

Specimen: PBMCs from blood, collected on the day of vaccination. The source of this sequence is a man between 45 and 60 years old who received an inactivated influenza vaccine. V and J are TRBV20-1 and TRBJ1-2; D might be TRBD1 (6 bases). CDR3 in DNA: TGCAGTGCTAGAGATGTTGGGGGGGGCTTCTATGGCTACACCTTC. Protein sequence: CSARDVGGGFYGYTF.